This T cell receptor beta chain was obtained from a study of blood T cells in healthy people across ages (dated by TCRdb to between 2014 and 2016). Describing the broader study: In model experiments, roughly one uniquely barcoded TCR beta cDNA molecule per two T cells was captured by template switching. Using the same blood draw, the study looked at two additional independent replicas of 1 million unique cDNA reads for two donors, one aged 18 to 29 and the other aged 80 or older. Donors were grouped into four age groups: young (average approximately 15 years), middle-aged (about 38), aged (about 60) and long-lived (approximately 82). The study measured age-related changes in TCR beta repertoire diversity using deep sequencing normalized with unique cDNA molecular identifiers. To avoid experimental bias, donors of different ages were spread randomly across the sequencing lanes. The paper as a whole reports these results and caveats: The percentage of naive T cells measured by flow cytometry correlated strongly with observed TCR beta diversity. The CMV infection status of donors was not known, potentially confounding age-related changes in expanded clonotypes. Compared with the aged group, more naive CD4+ T cells, fewer expanded clones and increased TCR diversity were shown by the long-lived group, suggesting age selection. Observed TCR beta diversity per million T cells fell roughly linearly with age, and a significant reduction was already apparent by age about 38. Estimates of total diversity based on one million sequenced T cells were considered lower bounds and underestimates. Because profiling used bulk unsorted PBMCs, naive and antigen-experienced compartments could not be compared conclusively.

In the case of this clonotype: The clone's antigen remains unknown. No base quality information exists; no much larger clone differs at one position.

Receptors were amplified or captured by 5' RACE. A second about 7 to 11 cycle PCR used a sample-barcoded 5' primer and a J-beta primer mix. A unique molecular identifier was introduced onto each TCR beta cDNA molecule by a template-switch 5' adaptor carrying 12 random nucleotides. Each sample yielded at least 3 million CDR3-containing paired-end reads. The Mint cDNA synthesis kit, primed by a TRBC-specific oligonucleotide, was used to synthesize first-strand cDNA from all RNA. After uracil-DNA glycosylase treatment, a first 18-cycle PCR used universal primers M1SS and BC2_uni_R on all cDNA. The paper's data handling went like this. For normalization, 1 million high-quality reads, each with a distinct molecular identifier, were randomly selected from each sample. Reads sharing molecular identifiers were discarded rather than binned into consensus sequences. MiTCR, set to a Q25 quality threshold and the strictest error-elimination algorithm, was used for CDR3 identification, clonotype clustering and error correction. A nonparametric unseen species model with Euler transformation was used to estimate a lower bound on total TCR beta diversity. The public reads were reanalyzed by TCRdb: fastp trimming at Q25, MiXCR alignment, in-frame beta chains only. Every CDR3 protein is listed once, alongside the most common genes and DNA of its rows. The V and J calls come from TCRdb's annotation, not from the publication. The sample contains around 1,800,000 distinct CDR3 sequences, about 39% of them found a single time. 23% of the sample rests with the top ten.

Donors were about 36 systemically healthy Caucasian individuals from Russia aged roughly 6 to 90 years. Each donor gave ten milliliters of peripheral blood, drawn into EDTA-treated Vacutainer tubes. Ficoll-Paque density-gradient centrifugation was used to isolate PBMCs, with at least 6.5 million per sample. Total RNA was extracted from PBMCs with Trizol reagent, with at least 5.5 micrograms obtained per sample. For every donor, flow cytometry on a PBMC aliquot measured the percentage of naive CD45RAhigh/CD27high T cells. V loses 4 bases, J loses 7 bases, and the germline ends lie 11 bases apart. Reading the germline V gene gives CDR1 MNHEY and CDR2 SVGAGI. The CDR3 sequence holds 12 residues, the cysteine and phenylalanine included. CDR3 DNA is the only sequence kept; it has 36 bases, read in frame from the first base.

This clonotype was sampled from a human donor in good health. Recombination joined TRBV6-5 with TRBJ2-7, with no confidently assigned D gene. Sequenced material: blood. The CDR3 region: CASSSLDREQYF. In nucleotide form, the sequence is TGTGCCAGCAGTTCCTTGGACCGTGAGCAGTACTTC.